One and the same sample provided the 9 T cell receptor beta chains below, sequenced in a study of OX40 agonist ivuxolimab in advanced cancers. Repertoires were generated with immunoSEQ multiplex PCR, while TCRdb's copy carries only in-frame clones and drops some. The sample includes about 73,000 clones, 65% to 90% of them seen just once. The sequencing here drew on CD4+ or CD8+ T cells sorted from blood, taken in a trial of the OX40 agonist ivuxolimab. The receptors were gathered from an adult with an advanced solid tumor such as melanoma, head and neck, liver or kidney cancer.

The rearrangement links TRBV19 to TRBJ1-2; 7 bases line up with TRBD1. The ends lost 5 bases at V and 2 bases at J; junction bases unmatched: 5. The CDR3 has 14 amino acids. The germline V gene has CDR1 LNHDA and CDR2 SQIVND (reference sequence). Here the CDR3 reads CASSVQGTNYGYTF. CDR3 DNA sequence: TGTGCCAGTAGTGTACAGGGGACAAACTATGGCTACACCTTC.

This chain uses TRBV11-2 with TRBJ1-1; D call uncertain. This CDR3 region has 12 residues. Germline lookup yields CDR1 SGHAT and CDR2 FQNNGV. Trimming removed 4 bases from V and 4 bases from J, with 7 bases in between. In DNA, the CDR3 is TGTGCCAGCAGCTCGGGCAGCACTGAAGCTTTCTTT. Translating gives CASSSGSTEAFF.

This clone was observed once. The chain joins TRBV6-1 to TRBJ2-5; D gene unclear. Germline V lookup: CDR1 MNHNS, CDR2 SASEGT. V lost 6 bases, J lost 3 bases, and 11 bases lay in between. The CDR3 spans 13 residues. The CDR3 nucleotides read TGTGCCAGCAGCGACCCGAACAAAGAGACCCAGTACTTC. Translation gives CASSDPNKETQYF.

This chain links TRBV5-1 with TRBJ1-2; D is unclear. Trimming removed 0 bases at V and 2 bases at J, with 8 bases between. Germline V CDR1 and CDR2: SGHRS, YFSETQ. The CDR3 totals 14 residues. The CDR3 DNA reads TGCGCCAGCAGCTTGGGAAGGACCAACTATGGCTACACCTTC. Translated, it gives CASSLGRTNYGYTF.

The chain couples TRBV6-5 to TRBJ2-5; D not resolved. The V gene lost 6 bases and the J gene lost 1 base, with 6 bases spanning the gap. Germline values: CDR1 MNHEY, CDR2 SVGAGI. The CDR3 sequence is 12 residues long. CDR3 region: CASRNSQETQYF. DNA of the CDR3: TGTGCCAGCAGAAATTCCCAAGAGACCCAGTACTTC.

The chain links TRBV19 to TRBJ2-2; 9 bases line up with TRBD1. CDR3 size: 15 residues. V lost 6 bases to trimming and J lost 5 bases; unmatched junction nucleotides: 7. Per germline, CDR1 LNHDA and CDR2 SQIVND (reference sequence). The CDR3 DNA reads as TGTGCCAGTAGCGGACAGGGGAAGGGGACCGGGGAGCTGTTTTTT. Its translation: CASSGQGKGTGELFF.

This chain joins TRBV5-4 and TRBJ1-2; 10 positions match TRBD1. Unmatched junction bases numbered 7, after V lost 5 bases and J lost 6 bases. The V gene's germline CDR1 is SGHNT and CDR2 YYREEE (reference sequence). The CDR3 consists of 14 residues. The CDR3 DNA sequence: TGTGCCAGCAGTAAGGACAGGGGGGGTCATGGCTACACCTTC. Translation: CASSKDRGGHGYTF.

This chain connects TRBV7-9 to TRBJ2-3, with TRBD2 matching over 8 bases. V shed 3 bases and J 4 bases; nucleotides not matched to a gene: 6. This CDR3 has 15 amino acids. Germline V lookup: CDR1 SEHNR, CDR2 FQNEAQ (reference sequence). The CDR3 loop is CASSFAGGTADTQYF. DNA for the CDR3: TGTGCCAGCAGCTTTGCGGGGGGCACGGCAGATACGCAGTATTTT.

The chain combines TRBV7-2 with TRBJ2-7; 10 positions match TRBD2. CDR1 is SGHTA, CDR2 FQGNSA, per germline. The length of the CDR3 is 17 residues. The junction had 6 bases not matched to a gene; V was cut back by 1 base and J by 0 bases. DNA for the CDR3: TGTGCCAGCAGCTTAGGGCTAGCGGGGGCCATCTCCTACGAGCAGTACTTC. As protein: CASSLGLAGAISYEQYF.